Listed here is a single T cell receptor beta chain. Its matching antigen is unknown. CDR3 size: 14 residues. Looked up from germline, CDR1 is SGHNT and CDR2 is YYREEE (reference sequence). The V end was cut by 2 bases, the J end by 1 base, with 8 bases between. Brentuximab vedotin exposure varied among the patients, all of whom had relapsed after autologous stem cell transplantation. The record originates from a study of PD-1 blockade in classical Hodgkin lymphoma. Study-level points and caveats: In CD4+ cells, TCR diversity went up significantly by C4D1, but in CD8+ cells it did not. When nivolumab was started under 1 year after ASCT, patients were excluded. Patients newly diagnosed and complete responders had comparable baseline diversity.

Assay used: immunoSEQ multiplex PCR; TCRdb lists only in-frame clones, some missing. The data show approximately 17,000 clones, roughly 76% seen once. V usage is TRBV5-4 and J usage is TRBJ2-3; D may be TRBD2 (6 bases). The clonotype comes from a human donor with classical Hodgkin lymphoma. Here the sequenced sample was peripheral blood mononuclear cells (PBMCs), taken at baseline. The CDR3 coding sequence is TGTGCCAGCAGCTTCGGAGGGGGCACAGATACGCAGTATTTT. Its translation: CASSFGGGTDTQYF.